The 9 T cell receptor beta chains given below trace back to one sample, sequenced in a study of CD8+ T cells in alopecia areata (dated by TCRdb to between 2018 and 2020). Receptor libraries were prepared by the immunoSEQ multiplex PCR assay. To provide template for TCR sequencing, every sample had RNA extracted and reverse transcribed into cDNA. Held by TCRdb, this immuneACCESS table contains in-frame sequences only and omits some clones. Under half of the omission traces to an unresolved V gene where checked; the cause of the rest is unknown. The sample profile shows 190,000 or so clones; about three fifths of them were found once. The ten largest clones add up to 5% to 6% of the sample. In light of the paper, this sample's time point label describes: 24 weeks on oral tofacitinib. What this sample's treatment or condition label stands for: oral pan-JAK inhibitor, 5-10 mg twice daily. Source: CD4+ T cells sorted from blood, taken at week 24, from a patient treated with tofacitinib. These receptors were obtained from a human donor with alopecia areata.

The genes are TRBV20-1 and TRBJ2-7; D may be TRBD1 (6 bases). Per the germline V gene, CDR1 is DFQATT and CDR2 is SNEGSKA (reference sequence). The CDR3 length is 11 residues. Trimming shortened V by 3 bases and J by 5 bases, and 8 bases separated the two germline ends. The CDR3 coding sequence is TGCAGTGCTAGTCAGGGGAACGAGCAGTACTTC. Protein sequence: CSASQGNEQYF.

This clone occurred a few times. J is TRBJ1-6 and V is TRBV7-8; maybe TRBD1 (6 bases). CDR1 SGHVS and CDR2 FQNEAQ come from the germline V gene. The germline V and J ends were trimmed by 5 bases and 5 bases, with 16 bases remaining between them. CDR3 size: 16 residues. The CDR3 coding sequence is TGTGCCAGCAGCGTCCAGGGGACCATAGATAATTCACCCCTCCACTTT. Amino acid sequence: CASSVQGTIDNSPLHF.

This clone was picked up a small number of times. This sequence joins TRBV5-1 and TRBJ2-5; tentatively, D is TRBD2 (6 bases). Germline CDR1 and CDR2: SGHRS and YFSETQ. V lost 5 bases, J lost 2 bases, and 16 bases lay in between. This CDR3 spans 15 amino acids. For the CDR3, the DNA is TGCGCCAGCAGGCCGACTAGAAGTTCACAAGAGACCCAGTACTTC. Translated: CASRPTRSSQETQYF.

There are a few counts of this clone. V usage is TRBV28 and J usage is TRBJ1-4, with D possibly matching TRBD1 (6 bases). This CDR3 region has 14 residues. Trimming pared 10 bases from V and 4 bases from J, leaving 16 bases between. The V gene's germline CDR1 is MDHEN and CDR2 SYDVKM. The CDR3 spells CATNGQFDNEKLFF. As DNA, the CDR3 is TGTGCCACCAACGGACAGTTCGATAATGAAAAACTGTTTTTT.

V and J are TRBV30 and TRBJ1-2; D is ambiguous. V was pared by 7 bases and J by 2 bases, with 5 bases between. CDR3 length equals 10 residues. CDR1 and CDR2 from the germline V gene are GTSNPN and SVGIG (reference sequence). The CDR3 DNA reads TGTGCCTTACAGAACTATGGCTACACCTTC. The encoded protein is CALQNYGYTF.

The chain uses TRBV19 and TRBJ2-2; the match to TRBD1 covers 8 bases. The CDR3 sequence is 14 residues long. CDR1 and CDR2 from the germline V gene are LNHDA and SQIVND (reference sequence). The V segment lost 10 bases and the J segment 3 bases; nucleotides outside the gene matches: 7. CDR3 region: CATSQGADTGELFF. CDR3 nucleotides: TGTGCCACCTCCCAGGGGGCCGACACCGGGGAGCTGTTTTTT.

This clone was seen only once. This chain links TRBV2 with TRBJ1-1; TRBD1 aligns across 9 bases. The J segment lost 6 bases and the V segment lost 8 bases, leaving 4 bases of the junction unmatched. The CDR3 consists of 12 residues. Germline lookup yields CDR1 SNHLY and CDR2 FYNNEI. This CDR3 reads CASARQGAEAFF. For the CDR3, the DNA is TGTGCCAGCGCACGACAGGGGGCTGAAGCTTTCTTT. Supplemented by reference TRBV2 and TRBJ1-1, the full variable domain reads EPEVTQTPSHQVTQMGQEVILRCVPISNHLYFYWYRQILGQKVEFLVSFYNNEISEKSEIFDDQFSVERPDGSNFTLKIRSTKLEDSAMYFCASARQGAEAFFGQGTRLTVV.

This chain uses TRBV2 with TRBJ1-2; the D is unclear. Germline lookup yields CDR1 SNHLY and CDR2 FYNNEI. The CDR3 covers 14 residues. The ends were cut back, 2 bases at V and 1 base at J, with 8 bases in the middle. The CDR3 DNA follows: TGTGCCAGCAGTGAATCCAGTCTTAACTATGGCTACACCTTC. This sequence encodes CASSESSLNYGYTF.

The J gene is TRBJ2-7, the V gene TRBV15; no reliable D call. Trimming pared 0 bases from V and 0 bases from J, leaving 6 bases between. Per germline, CDR1 LNHNV and CDR2 YYDKDF (reference sequence). The CDR3 length is 14 residues. CDR3 sequence reads: CATSREKASYEQYF. CDR3 DNA: TGTGCCACCAGCAGAGAAAAAGCCTCCTACGAGCAGTACTTC. Based on the CDR3 plus reference TRBV15 and TRBJ2-7, the full variable domain is DAMVIQNPRYQVTQFGKPVTLSCSQTLNHNVMYWYQQKSSQAPKLLFHYYDKDFNNEADTPDNFQSRRPNTSFCFLDIRSPGLGDTAMYLCATSREKASYEQYFGPGTRLTVT.